This TCR beta chain emerged from a study of shared clonotypes between healthy human individuals. Across the study: Each donor had three CD4 naive, three CD4 memory, two CD8 naive and one CD8 memory plate.

Some clones are missing from TCRdb's copy, which holds only in-frame ones; the method was immunoSEQ multiplex PCR. Of about 1,900,000 clones listed, approximately 94% are singletons. This clone was counted once. The V end was cut by 4 bases, the J end by 6 bases, with 13 bases between. The CDR3 totals 14 residues. CDR1 and CDR2 from the germline V gene are SGHTA and FQGNSA. CD45RO negativity and positive selection for CCR7 defined naive CD8 cells, a population that excluded terminally differentiated effector memory CD45RA+ cells. V gene TRBV7-2 combines with J gene TRBJ2-1; D ambiguous. The sample was naive CD8+ T cells sorted from blood. The origin of this receptor is a man between 18 and 35 years old in good health. The CDR3 spells CASSSSWGSNEQFF. CDR3 coding DNA: TGTGCCAGCAGCTCTTCGTGGGGTTCCAATGAGCAGTTCTTC.